These 15 T cell receptor beta chains were all obtained from the same sample, sequenced in a study of blood T cells in healthy people across ages. Sample-barcoded 5' priming and a J-beta primer mix drove a second PCR of about 6 to 12 cycles. Via MiXCR, TCRdb re-called the 5' RACE reads, giving one row per CDR3 protein. In the table there are 1.5 million to 1.8 million distinct CDR3 sequences, 35% to 45% of which are singletons. Sequenced: blood. The source is a woman younger than 35 in good health.

This clonotype was observed a handful of times. This rearrangement joins TRBV9 to TRBJ2-2; TRBD1 or TRBD2 may be the D gene (5 bases each). The CDR3 runs 15 residues. Germline values: CDR1 SGDLS, CDR2 YYNGEE. V lost 4 bases, J lost 8 bases, and 18 bases lay in between. The CDR3 bases are TGTGCCAGCAGCACGGGACGAAGCACCGGAGGGGAGCTGTTTTTT. This sequence encodes CASSTGRSTGGELFF.

A single count supports this clonotype. The genes are TRBV20-1 and TRBJ2-7; D is unresolved. V lost 1 base to trimming and J lost 3 bases, with 16 bases between them. The CDR3 has 15 amino acids. The germline gives CDR1 DFQATT, CDR2 SNEGSKA (reference sequence). CDR3 bases: TGCAGTGCTAGAGGGTACCGGTACCAACTCTACGAGCAGTACTTC. Protein product: CSARGYRYQLYEQYF.

This sequence joins TRBV30 and TRBJ1-2, with no clear D. This CDR3 is 11 amino acids long. Germline V CDR1 and CDR2: GTSNPN, SVGIG (reference sequence). V lost 0 bases and J 6 bases, leaving 5 bases between the germline ends. The CDR3 reads CAWSVRHGYTF. As DNA, the CDR3 is TGTGCCTGGAGTGTACGGCATGGCTACACCTTC. Complete variable domain (other parts from reference TRBV30 and TRBJ1-2): SQTIHQWPATLVQPVGSPLSLECTVEGTSNPNLYWYRQAAGRGLQLLFYSVGIGQISSEVPQNLSASRPQDRQFILSSKKLLLSDSGFYLCAWSVRHGYTFGSGTRLTVV.

In this sample, this clonotype turned up a few times. The V and J genes are TRBV6-1 and TRBJ2-5, with TRBD2 matching 10 bases. V dropped 2 bases and J dropped 3; count of bases not matched to a gene: 3. Germline V gene lookup returns CDR1 MNHNS and CDR2 SASEGT. This CDR3 comprises 15 residues. The DNA for the CDR3 is TGTGCCAGCAGTGAAACTCTAGCGGGAGAAGAGACCCAGTACTTC. The encoded protein is CASSETLAGEETQYF.

J is TRBJ1-4 and V is TRBV7-9, with D perhaps TRBD1 (5 bases). Trimming shortened V by 5 bases and J by 4 bases, and 17 bases separated the two germline ends. Germline CDR1 SEHNR, CDR2 FQNEAQ (reference sequence). CDR3 size: 16 residues. The DNA of the CDR3 is TGTGCCAGCAGCCCCCGGGGGACGACAATTAATGAAAAACTGTTTTTT. It encodes CASSPRGTTINEKLFF.

This sequence joins TRBV29-1 and TRBJ2-3, with 8 bases aligning to TRBD2. The CDR3 runs to 13 residues. Germline CDR1 reads SQVTM; CDR2 reads ANQGSEA. The V segment lost 4 bases and the J segment 6 bases; nucleotides outside the gene matches: 6. CDR3 sequence (DNA): TGCAGCGTTGTTACAGCGGGAGCTGATACGCAGTATTTT. Amino acids: CSVVTAGADTQYF.

This clonotype showed up just a few times. The chain carries TRBV9 and TRBJ2-1, with D possibly being TRBD2 (6 bases). Trimming cost V 4 bases and J 0 bases, with 14 bases left between them. Germline CDR1 SGDLS, CDR2 YYNGEE. This CDR3 spans 16 amino acids. The chain's CDR3 is CASSPAPGASYNEQFF. CDR3 DNA: TGTGCCAGCAGCCCCGCACCGGGAGCCTCCTACAATGAGCAGTTCTTC.

The chain uses TRBV6-2 or TRBV6-3 and TRBJ2-6; D is uncertain. Per the germline V gene, CDR1 is MNHEY and CDR2 is SVGEGT. V lost 1 base and J 3 bases, leaving 4 bases between the germline ends. This CDR3 is built from 14 residues. CDR3 loop: CASSYFVGANVLTF. The CDR3 DNA follows: TGTGCCAGCAGTTACTTCGTTGGGGCCAACGTCCTGACTTTC.

The V and J genes are TRBV12-5 and TRBJ1-2; possible D gene TRBD1, 5 bases. Trimming pared 4 bases from V and 0 bases from J, leaving 15 bases between. The germline V gene encodes CDR1 LGHNT and CDR2 FRNRAP. The CDR3 totals 16 residues. CDR3 region: CASGSVPSGSNYGYTF. CDR3 bases: TGTGCTAGTGGTTCGGTTCCGTCAGGGTCTAACTATGGCTACACCTTC.

V is TRBV20-1 and J is TRBJ2-3; TRBD2 matches 11 bases. This CDR3 has 16 amino acids. Per the germline V gene, CDR1 is DFQATT and CDR2 is SNEGSKA (reference sequence). V shed 1 base, J shed 6 bases, and the junction held 9 bases outside the gene matches. The CDR3 sequence is CSARVSGGAVPDTQYF. The CDR3 DNA sequence: TGCAGTGCTAGAGTTAGCGGGGGGGCCGTCCCCGATACGCAGTATTTT.

The chain is built from TRBV20-1 and TRBJ1-5; maybe TRBD1 (5 bases). V gave up 2 bases and J gave up 5 bases, with 19 bases separating them. CDR1 DFQATT and CDR2 SNEGSKA come from the germline V gene (reference sequence). The CDR3 has 16 residues. DNA of the CDR3: TGCAGTGCTAGAACGGCGGGGCCCCCGGGGGATCAGCCCCAGCATTTT. Its protein is CSARTAGPPGDQPQHF.

At least ten counts were recorded for this clonotype. CDR3 nucleotide sequence: TGTGCCAGCAGCACATTGGGGGAGCAGTTCTTC. This gives the protein CASSTLGEQFF. The V gene is TRBV6-5, the J gene TRBJ2-1, with unresolved D. Germline values: CDR1 MNHEY, CDR2 SVGAGI. The CDR3 has 11 residues. V was clipped by 6 bases and J by 10 bases, with 10 bases between them.

The chain combines TRBV29-1 with TRBJ2-5; tentatively, D is TRBD1 (6 bases). The end of the DNA fits TRBJ2-7 better, so the J call may be wrong. This CDR3 is 12 amino acids long. CDR1 SQVTM and CDR2 ANQGSEA come from the germline V gene. The CDR3 protein is CSVQGQNYEQYF. CDR3 DNA sequence: TGCAGCGTTCAAGGACAGAATTACGAGCAGTACTTC.

This clonotype was counted between two and nine times. The rearrangement links TRBV4-1 to TRBJ1-2; D unresolved. Trimming pared 0 bases from V and 9 bases from J, leaving 8 bases between. Germline CDR1 reads MGHRA; CDR2 reads YSYEKL. The CDR3 has 12 amino acids. In DNA, the CDR3 is TGCGCCAGCAGCCAAGATCGAGCTCGCTACACCTTC. Translating it yields CASSQDRARYTF.

The chain combines TRBV7-3 with TRBJ2-4, with 9 bases matching TRBD2. The J segment lost 8 bases and the V segment lost 0 bases, leaving 2 bases of the junction unmatched. The CDR3 consists of 14 residues. CDR1 and CDR2 (germline): SGHTA, FQGTGA. The CDR3 loop reads CASSLTSGSHIQYF. The CDR3 nucleotides read TGTGCCAGCAGCTTAACTAGCGGGAGTCACATTCAGTACTTC.